This entry is about one TCR beta chain. The data are from a study of blood T cell repertoires in COVID-19. Repertoires were generated with immunoSEQ multiplex PCR, while TCRdb's copy carries only in-frame clones and drops some. The sample has about 250,000 clones, around nine tenths seen once. The CDR3 has 15 amino acids. V was pared by 4 bases and J by 0 bases, with 4 bases of the junction left unmatched. Germline CDR1 SGHRS, CDR2 YFSETQ. This chain links TRBV5-1 with TRBJ1-3; TRBD1 agrees at 7 bases. The sequenced material came from peripheral blood. The TCR was taken from a woman in her fifties or sixties who had recovered from COVID-19. The CDR3 nucleotides are TGCGCCAGCAGCGCAGGGGGTGACTCTGGAAACACCATATATTTT. It translates to CASSAGGDSGNTIYF.